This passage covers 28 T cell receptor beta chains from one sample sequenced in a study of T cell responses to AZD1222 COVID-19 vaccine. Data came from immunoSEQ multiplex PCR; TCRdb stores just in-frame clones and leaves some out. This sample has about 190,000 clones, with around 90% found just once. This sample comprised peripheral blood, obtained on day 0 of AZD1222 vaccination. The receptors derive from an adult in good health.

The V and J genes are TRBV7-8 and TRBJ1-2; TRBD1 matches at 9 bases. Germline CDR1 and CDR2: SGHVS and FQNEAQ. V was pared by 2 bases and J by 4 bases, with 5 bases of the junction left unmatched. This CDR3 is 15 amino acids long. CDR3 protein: CASSLLDRGGYGYTF. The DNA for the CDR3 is TGTGCCAGCAGCTTATTGGACAGGGGTGGCTATGGCTACACCTTC. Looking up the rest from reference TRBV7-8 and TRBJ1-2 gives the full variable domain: GAGVSQSPRYKVAKRGQDVALRCDPISGHVSLFWYQQALGQGPEFLTYFQNEAQLDKSGLPSDRFFAERPEGSVSTLKIQRTQQEDSAVYLCASSLLDRGGYGYTFGSGTRLTVV.

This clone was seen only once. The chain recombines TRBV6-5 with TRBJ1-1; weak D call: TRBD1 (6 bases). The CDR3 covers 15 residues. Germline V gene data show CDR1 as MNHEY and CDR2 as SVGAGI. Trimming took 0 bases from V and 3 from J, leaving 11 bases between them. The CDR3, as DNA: TGTGCCAGCAGTTACTCGGTCGGGGGGCACACTGAAGCTTTCTTT. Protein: CASSYSVGGHTEAFF.

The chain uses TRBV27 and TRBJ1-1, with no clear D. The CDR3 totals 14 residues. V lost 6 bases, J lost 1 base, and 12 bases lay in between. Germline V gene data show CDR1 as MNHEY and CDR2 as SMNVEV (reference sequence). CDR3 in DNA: TGTGCCAGCAGCCCGCCTGGGGAGAACACTGAAGCTTTCTTT. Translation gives CASSPPGENTEAFF.

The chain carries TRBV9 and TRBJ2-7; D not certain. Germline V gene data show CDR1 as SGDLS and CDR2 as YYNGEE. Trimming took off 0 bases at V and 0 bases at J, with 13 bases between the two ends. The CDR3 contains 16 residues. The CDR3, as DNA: TGTGCCAGCAGCGTAGGTCCGGCTCAAAGCTCCTACGAGCAGTACTTC. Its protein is CASSVGPAQSSYEQYF.

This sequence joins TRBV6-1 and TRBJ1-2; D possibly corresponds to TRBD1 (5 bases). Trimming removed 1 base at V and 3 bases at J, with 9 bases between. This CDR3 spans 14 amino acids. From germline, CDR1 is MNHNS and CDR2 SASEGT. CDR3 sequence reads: CASSEEGMDYGYTF. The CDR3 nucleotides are TGTGCCAGCAGTGAAGAGGGGATGGACTATGGCTACACCTTC.

CDR3 amino acids: CASSLGVQETQYF. As DNA, the CDR3 is TGTGCCAGCAGCTTAGGGGTCCAAGAGACCCAGTACTTC. This chain joins TRBV7-9 and TRBJ2-5; no firm D call. Trimming shortened V by 1 base and J by 1 base, and 4 bases separated the two germline ends. The CDR3 runs 13 residues. Per germline, CDR1 SEHNR and CDR2 FQNEAQ (reference sequence).

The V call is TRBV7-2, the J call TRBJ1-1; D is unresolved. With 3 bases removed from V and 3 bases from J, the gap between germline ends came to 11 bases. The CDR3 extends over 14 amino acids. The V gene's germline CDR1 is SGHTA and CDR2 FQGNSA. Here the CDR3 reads CASSFAGVDTEAFF. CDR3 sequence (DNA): TGTGCCAGCAGCTTCGCGGGAGTTGACACTGAAGCTTTCTTT.

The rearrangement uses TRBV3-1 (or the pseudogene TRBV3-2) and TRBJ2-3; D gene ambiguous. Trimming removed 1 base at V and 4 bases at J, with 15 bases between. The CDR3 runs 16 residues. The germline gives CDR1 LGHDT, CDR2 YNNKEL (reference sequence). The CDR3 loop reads CASSQGDPGLADTQYF. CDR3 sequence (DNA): TGTGCCAGCAGCCAAGGGGATCCGGGTCTAGCAGATACGCAGTATTTT.

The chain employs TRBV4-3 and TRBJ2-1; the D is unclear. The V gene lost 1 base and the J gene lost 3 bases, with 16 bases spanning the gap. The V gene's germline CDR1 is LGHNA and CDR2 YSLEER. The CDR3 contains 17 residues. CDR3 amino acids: CASSQGAWAENYNEQFF. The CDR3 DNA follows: TGCGCCAGCAGCCAAGGAGCTTGGGCAGAGAACTACAATGAGCAGTTCTTC.

The CDR3, as DNA: TGTGCCAGTAGTCTAGGGACAGCAAACACCGGGGAGCTGTTTTTT. As protein: CASSLGTANTGELFF. The chain joins TRBV19 to TRBJ2-2, with TRBD1 matching 7 bases. V was clipped by 5 bases and J by 2 bases; unmatched bases: 5. This CDR3 is 15 amino acids long. The germline CDR1 and CDR2 sequences are LNHDA and SQIVND (reference sequence).

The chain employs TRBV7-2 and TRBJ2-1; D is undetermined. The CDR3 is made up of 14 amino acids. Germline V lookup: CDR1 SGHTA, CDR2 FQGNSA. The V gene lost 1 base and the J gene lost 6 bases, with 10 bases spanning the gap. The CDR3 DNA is TGTGCCAGCAGCTTAGTCTCCAGCGCCAATGAGCAGTTCTTC. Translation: CASSLVSSANEQFF. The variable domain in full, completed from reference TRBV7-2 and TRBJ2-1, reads GAGVSQSPSNKVTEKGKDVELRCDPISGHTALYWYRQSLGQGLEFLIYFQGNSAPDKSGLPSDRFSAERTGGSVSTLTIQRTQQEDSAVYLCASSLVSSANEQFFGPGTRLTVL.

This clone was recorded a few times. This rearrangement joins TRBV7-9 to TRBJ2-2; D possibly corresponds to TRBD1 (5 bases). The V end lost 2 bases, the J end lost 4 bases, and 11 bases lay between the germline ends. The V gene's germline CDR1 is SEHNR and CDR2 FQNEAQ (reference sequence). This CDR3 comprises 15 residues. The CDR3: CASSLRTQPTGELFF. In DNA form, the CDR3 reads TGTGCCAGCAGCTTAAGGACACAACCCACCGGGGAGCTGTTTTTT. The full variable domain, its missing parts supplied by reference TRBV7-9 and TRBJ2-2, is DTGVSQNPRHKITKRGQNVTFRCDPISEHNRLYWYRQTLGQGPEFLTYFQNEAQLEKSRLLSDRFSAERPKGSFSTLEIQRTEQGDSAMYLCASSLRTQPTGELFFGEGSRLTVL.

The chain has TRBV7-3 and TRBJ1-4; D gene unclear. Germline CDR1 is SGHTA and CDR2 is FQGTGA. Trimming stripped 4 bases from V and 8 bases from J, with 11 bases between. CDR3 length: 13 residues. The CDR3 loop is CASSSRRGEKLFF. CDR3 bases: TGTGCCAGCAGCTCCAGACGAGGCGAAAAACTGTTTTTT.

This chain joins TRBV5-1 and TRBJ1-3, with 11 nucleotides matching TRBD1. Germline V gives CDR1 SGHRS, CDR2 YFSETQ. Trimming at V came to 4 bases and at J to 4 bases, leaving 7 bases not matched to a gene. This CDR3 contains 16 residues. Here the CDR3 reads CASSVEGQGVGNTIYF. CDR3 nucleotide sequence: TGCGCCAGCAGCGTAGAGGGACAGGGGGTCGGAAACACCATATATTTT.

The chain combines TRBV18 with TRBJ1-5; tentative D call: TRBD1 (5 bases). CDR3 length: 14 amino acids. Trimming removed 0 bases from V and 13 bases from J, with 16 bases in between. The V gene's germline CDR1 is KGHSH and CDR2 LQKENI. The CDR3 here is CASSPPGSKQEQHF. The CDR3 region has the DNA TGTGCCAGCTCACCACCGGGAAGCAAACAGGAACAGCATTTT.

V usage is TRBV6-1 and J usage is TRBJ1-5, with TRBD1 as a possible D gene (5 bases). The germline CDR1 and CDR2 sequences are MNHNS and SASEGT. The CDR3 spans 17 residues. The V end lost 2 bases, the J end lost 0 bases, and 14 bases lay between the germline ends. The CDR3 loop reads CASSESMGRYSNQPQHF. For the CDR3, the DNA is TGTGCCAGCAGTGAATCGATGGGGCGCTATAGCAATCAGCCCCAGCATTTT.

The CDR3 bases are TGTGCCAGTAGTATAGTCGTGAACACTGAAGCTTTCTTT. It is translated as CASSIVVNTEAFF. This sequence joins TRBV19 and TRBJ1-1; D call uncertain. V shed 1 base and J shed 0 bases, with 3 bases lying between them. Germline V gives CDR1 LNHDA, CDR2 SQIVND (reference sequence). The CDR3 has 13 amino acids.

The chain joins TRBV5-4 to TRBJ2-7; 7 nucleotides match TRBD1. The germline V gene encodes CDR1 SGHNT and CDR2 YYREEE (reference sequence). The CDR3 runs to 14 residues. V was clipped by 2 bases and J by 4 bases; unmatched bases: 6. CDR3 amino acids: CASSFQGGKYEQYF. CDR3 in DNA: TGTGCCAGCAGCTTTCAAGGGGGCAAATACGAGCAGTACTTC.

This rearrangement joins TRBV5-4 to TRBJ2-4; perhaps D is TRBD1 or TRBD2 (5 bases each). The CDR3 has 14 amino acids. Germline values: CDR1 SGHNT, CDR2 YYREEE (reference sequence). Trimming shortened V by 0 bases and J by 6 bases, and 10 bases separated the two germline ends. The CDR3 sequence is CASSLDGTINIQYF. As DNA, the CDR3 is TGTGCCAGCAGCTTGGACGGGACGATAAACATTCAGTACTTC.

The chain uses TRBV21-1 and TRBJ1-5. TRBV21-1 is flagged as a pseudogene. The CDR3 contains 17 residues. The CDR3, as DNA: TGTGCCAGCAGCAAAGAAGAGGGCAGCCTTGGGTGTCAACCCCAGCATTTT. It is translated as CASSKEEGSLGCQPQHF.

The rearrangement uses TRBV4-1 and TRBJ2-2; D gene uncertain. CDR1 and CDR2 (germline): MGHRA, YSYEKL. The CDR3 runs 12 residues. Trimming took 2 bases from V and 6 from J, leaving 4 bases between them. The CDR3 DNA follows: TGCGCCAGCAGCCAAATTCCCGGGGAGCTGTTTTTT. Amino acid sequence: CASSQIPGELFF.

CDR3 sequence reads: CASSPTGLTLTIYEQYF. The CDR3 DNA is TGTGCCAGCAGTCCTACCGGACTTACTCTAACTATATACGAGCAGTACTTC. The chain employs TRBV27 and TRBJ2-7; D is possibly TRBD2 (5 bases). Germline V lookup: CDR1 MNHEY, CDR2 SMNVEV (reference sequence). With 5 bases removed from V and 4 bases from J, the gap between germline ends came to 24 bases. The CDR3 is 17 residues long.

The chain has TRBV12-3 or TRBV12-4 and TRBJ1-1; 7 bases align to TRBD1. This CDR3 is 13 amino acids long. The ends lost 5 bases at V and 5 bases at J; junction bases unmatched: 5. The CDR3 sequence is CASSPGQRTEAFF. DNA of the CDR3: TGTGCCAGCAGTCCGGGACAGCGGACTGAAGCTTTCTTT.

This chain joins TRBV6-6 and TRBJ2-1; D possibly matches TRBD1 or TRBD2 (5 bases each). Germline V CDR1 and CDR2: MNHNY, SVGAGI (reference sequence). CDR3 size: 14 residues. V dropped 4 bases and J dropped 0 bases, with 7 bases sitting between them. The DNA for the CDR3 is TGTGCCAGCAGTTTCGGGGCCTCCTACAATGAGCAGTTCTTC. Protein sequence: CASSFGASYNEQFF.

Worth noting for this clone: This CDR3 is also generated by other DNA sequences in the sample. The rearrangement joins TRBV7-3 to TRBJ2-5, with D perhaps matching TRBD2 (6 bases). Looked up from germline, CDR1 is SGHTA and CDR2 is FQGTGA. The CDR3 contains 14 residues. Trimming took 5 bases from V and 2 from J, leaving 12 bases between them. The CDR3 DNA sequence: TGTGCCAGCAGCCCAACGGGACTGCAAGAGACCCAGTACTTC. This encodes CASSPTGLQETQYF.

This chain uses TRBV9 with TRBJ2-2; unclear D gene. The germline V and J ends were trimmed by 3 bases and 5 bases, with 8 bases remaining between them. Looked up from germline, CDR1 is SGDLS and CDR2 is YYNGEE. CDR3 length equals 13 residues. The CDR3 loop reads CASSGDLTGELFF. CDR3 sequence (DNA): TGTGCCAGCAGCGGCGACTTAACCGGGGAGCTGTTTTTT.

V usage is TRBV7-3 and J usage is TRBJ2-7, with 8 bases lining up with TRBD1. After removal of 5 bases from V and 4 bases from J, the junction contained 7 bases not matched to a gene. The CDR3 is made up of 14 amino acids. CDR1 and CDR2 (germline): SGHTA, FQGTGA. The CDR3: CASSPWDRMYEQYF. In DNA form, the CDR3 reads TGTGCCAGCAGCCCGTGGGACAGGATGTACGAGCAGTACTTC.

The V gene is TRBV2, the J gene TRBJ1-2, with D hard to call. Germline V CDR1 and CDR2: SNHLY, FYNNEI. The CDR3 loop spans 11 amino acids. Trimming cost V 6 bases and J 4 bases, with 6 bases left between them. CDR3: CASRQSYGYTF. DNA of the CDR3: TGTGCCAGCAGACAGTCCTATGGCTACACCTTC.